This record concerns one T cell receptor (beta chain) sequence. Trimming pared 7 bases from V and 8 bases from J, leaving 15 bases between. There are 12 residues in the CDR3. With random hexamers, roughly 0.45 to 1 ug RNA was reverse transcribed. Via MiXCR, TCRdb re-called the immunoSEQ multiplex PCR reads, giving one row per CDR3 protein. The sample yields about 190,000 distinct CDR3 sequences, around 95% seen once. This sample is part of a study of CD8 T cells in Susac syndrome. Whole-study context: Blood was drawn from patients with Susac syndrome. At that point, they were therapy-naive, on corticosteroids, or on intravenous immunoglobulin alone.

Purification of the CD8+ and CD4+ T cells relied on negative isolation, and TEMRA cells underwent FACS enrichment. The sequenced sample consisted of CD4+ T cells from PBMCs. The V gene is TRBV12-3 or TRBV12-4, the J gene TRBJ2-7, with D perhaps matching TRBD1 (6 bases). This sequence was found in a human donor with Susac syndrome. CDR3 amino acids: CASTRQANKQYF. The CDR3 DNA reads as TGTGCCAGCACCAGACAGGCTAACAAGCAGTACTTC.